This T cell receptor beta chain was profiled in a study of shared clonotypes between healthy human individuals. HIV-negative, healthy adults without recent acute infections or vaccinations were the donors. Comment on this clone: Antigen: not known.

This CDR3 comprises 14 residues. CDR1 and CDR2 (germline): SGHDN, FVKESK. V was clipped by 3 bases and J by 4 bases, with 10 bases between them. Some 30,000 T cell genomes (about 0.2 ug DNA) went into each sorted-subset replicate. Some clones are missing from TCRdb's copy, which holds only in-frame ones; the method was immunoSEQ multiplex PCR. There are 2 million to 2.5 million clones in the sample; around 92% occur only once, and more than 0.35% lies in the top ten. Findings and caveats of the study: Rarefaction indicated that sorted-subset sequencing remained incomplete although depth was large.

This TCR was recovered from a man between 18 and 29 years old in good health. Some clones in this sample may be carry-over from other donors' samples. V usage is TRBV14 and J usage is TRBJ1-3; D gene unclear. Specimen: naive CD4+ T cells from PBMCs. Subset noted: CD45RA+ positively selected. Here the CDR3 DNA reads TGTGCCAGCAGCCAGGTCATGGTCGGAAACACCATATATTTT. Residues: CASSQVMVGNTIYF.